Listed below are T cell receptor beta chains from one sample, sequenced in a study of blood T cell repertoires in COVID-19. Measured with immunoSEQ multiplex PCR; TCRdb has only the in-frame clones, and not every one. The sample lists more than 80,000 clones, over 70% occurring once. Sequencing was carried out using peripheral blood. The origin of the receptors is a human donor with acute or convalescent COVID-19. The donor label of this sample is uncertain. Both conserved end residues are trimmed from each CDR3.

TRBV7-7,13,TRBJ1-5,ASDISGGSNQPQH
TRBV4-1,13,TRBJ1-1,ASSLVLTPNTEAF
TRBV28,14,TRBJ1-5,ASSTPGRGKDQPQH
TRBV7-3,12,TRBJ2-1,ASSLTGVAGEQF
TRBV5-1,12,TRBJ2-1,ASKKAGAENEQF
TRBV6-5,11,TRBJ1-2,ASRRGQGRGYT
TRBV30,13,TRBJ2-2,AWRTGTANTGELF
TRBV5-1,13,TRBJ2-3,ASSLAGGEPDTQY
TRBV3-1/TRBV3-2,14,TRBJ2-7,ASSQDGQGRGYEQY
TRBV7-9,12,TRBJ1-3,ASSLSSSGNTIY
TRBV29-1,11,TRBJ2-1,SVGGTGSNEQF
TRBV2,12,TRBJ1-5,ASSVRGSNQPQH
TRBV7-3,13,TRBJ2-1,ASSPGLGSYNEQF
TRBV19,14,TRBJ2-1,ATAASVGVGYNEQF
TRBV29-1,11,TRBJ2-7,SVARTGTYEQY
TRBV6-5,13,TRBJ1-2,ASSYLDRVDYGYT
TRBV7-8,12,TRBJ2-5,ASSSHWGGETQY
TRBV30,10,TRBJ2-5,AWSTGGETQY
TRBV7-9,14,TRBJ1-4,ASSPISGQANEKLF
TRBV2,9,TRBJ2-5,ASSSQETQY
TRBV6-5,12,TRBJ1-2,ASSYSSGDYGYT
TRBV30,10,TRBJ2-5,AWNRDQETQY